This TCR beta chain came from a study of T cells in Graves' hyperthyroidism and ophthalmopathy. Whole-study results and caveats: Within blood appeared most thyroid clonotypes that had expanded above 0.001. Classification by a 13 V-J model distinguished ophthalmopathy from stable hyperthyroidism.

This clonotype has a handful of counts. Its cognate antigen is unknown. CDR1 is SGHTS, CDR2 YDEGEE, per germline. This CDR3 comprises 18 residues. Trimming pared 4 bases from V and 0 bases from J, leaving 22 bases between. There were TCR beta CDR3 regions amplified from RNA transcripts. An initial round of RT-PCR targeting the TCR CDR3 relied on the HTBI primer set. TCRdb analysed the multiplex PCR reads with MiXCR anew, one entry per CDR3 protein. Of 250,000 to 300,000 distinct CDR3 sequences listed, 17% were seen once; the top ten hold approximately 60%. Sequenced material: blood. This sequence originates from a woman between 55 and 75 years old with Graves' ophthalmopathy. The chain recombines TRBV5-8 with TRBJ1-1; weak D call: TRBD1 (6 bases). Here the CDR3 DNA reads TGTGCCAGCAGCCGTAACGTCGGAGGGACACCTATGAACACTGAAGCTTTCTTT. It specifies CASSRNVGGTPMNTEAFF.